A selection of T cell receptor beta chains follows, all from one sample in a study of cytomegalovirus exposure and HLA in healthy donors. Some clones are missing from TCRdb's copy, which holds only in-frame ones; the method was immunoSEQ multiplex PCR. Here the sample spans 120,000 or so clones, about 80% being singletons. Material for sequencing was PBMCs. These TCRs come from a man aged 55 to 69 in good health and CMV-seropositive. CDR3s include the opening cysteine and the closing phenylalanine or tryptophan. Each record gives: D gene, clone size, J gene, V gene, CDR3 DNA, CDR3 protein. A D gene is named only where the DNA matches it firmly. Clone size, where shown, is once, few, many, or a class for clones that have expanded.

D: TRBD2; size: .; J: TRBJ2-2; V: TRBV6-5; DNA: TGTGCCTGCAGTCTTAGCGGGGACCTCACCGGGGAGCTGTTTTTT; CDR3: CACSLSGDLTGELFF
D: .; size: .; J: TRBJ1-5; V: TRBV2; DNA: TGTGCCAGCAGACGGACAGAGCTAAATAATCAGCCCCAGCATTTT; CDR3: CASRRTELNNQPQHF
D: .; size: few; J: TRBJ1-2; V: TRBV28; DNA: TGTGCCAGCAGTTTACGGGGGGGTGGTCTCTTTGGCTACACCTTC; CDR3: CASSLRGGGLFGYTF
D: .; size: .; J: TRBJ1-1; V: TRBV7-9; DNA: TGTGCCAGCAGCTTAGGACAGAACACTGAAGCTTTCTTT; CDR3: CASSLGQNTEAFF
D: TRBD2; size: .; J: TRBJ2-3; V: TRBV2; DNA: TGTGCCAGCAGGACTAGCGGGACAGATACGCAGTATTTT; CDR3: CASRTSGTDTQYF
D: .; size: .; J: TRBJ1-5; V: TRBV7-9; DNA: TGTGCCAGCAGCTTACAGGGCAATCAGCCCCAGCATTTT; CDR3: CASSLQGNQPQHF
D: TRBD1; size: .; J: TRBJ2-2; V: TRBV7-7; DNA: TGTGCTAGCAGCTTAGACAGGGAGACCACCGGGGAGCTGTTTTTT; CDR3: CASSLDRETTGELFF
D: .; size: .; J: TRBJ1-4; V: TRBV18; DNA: TGTGCCAGCTCACCCAGGCGGCAGGGCCCAAGTGAAAAACTGTTTTTT; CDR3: CASSPRRQGPSEKLFF
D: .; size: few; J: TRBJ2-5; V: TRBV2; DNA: TGTGCCAGCAGTACCCAGGGTACAGAGACCCAGTACTTC; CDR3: CASSTQGTETQYF
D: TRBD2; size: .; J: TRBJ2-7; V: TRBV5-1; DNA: TGCGCCAGCAGCCTGGGGCCTAGCGGGGGGTCCTACGAGCAGTACTTC; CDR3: CASSLGPSGGSYEQYF
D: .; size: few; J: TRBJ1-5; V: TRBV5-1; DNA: TGCGCCAGCAGCTTGAAGGGGGGGAGCAATCAGCCCCAGCATTTT; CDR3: CASSLKGGSNQPQHF
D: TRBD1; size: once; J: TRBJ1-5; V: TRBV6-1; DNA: TGTGCCAGCACACAGGGGGCGAGCAATCAGCCCCAGCATTTT; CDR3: CASTQGASNQPQHF
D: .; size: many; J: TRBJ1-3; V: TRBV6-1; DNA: TGTGCCAGCCTGACAGGATCGGTCGGAAACACCATATATTTT; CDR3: CASLTGSVGNTIYF
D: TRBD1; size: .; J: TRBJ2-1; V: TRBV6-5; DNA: TGTGCCAGCATGCTATCGACAGGGCCCTACAATGAGCAGTTCTTC; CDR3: CASMLSTGPYNEQFF